The sequence of this T cell receptor beta chain was determined in a study of spatial heterogeneity in lung cancer. Across the study: Sequencing consistently turned up more beta-chain sequences than alpha-chain sequences. Study outcomes and limitations: Ubiquitous expanded tumor TCRs were observed in blood more at resection than follow-up.

The CDR3 contains 14 residues. CDR1 is SGHTA, CDR2 FQGNSA, per germline. V lost 5 bases, J lost 4 bases, and 15 bases lay in between. Each TCR cDNA molecule bore a unique molecular identifier. TCRdb re-called the 5' RACE reads through MiXCR, storing one row per CDR3 protein. The sample holds about 11,000 distinct CDR3 sequences, 6.3% seen once. The sample's time point: sample taken at primary tumor resection. The study sequenced unsorted whole RNA from tumor, nontumor lung or frozen PBMC. The donors, 70 to 80 patients with untreated early-stage non-small cell lung cancer, provided the samples. This clonotype has ten or more counts. Its specificity is unknown. For a library built for alpha chains, this beta chain is a stray read; little rests on its size.

This receptor was obtained from a male donor with early-stage non-small cell lung cancer. V usage is TRBV7-2 and J usage is TRBJ2-7, with a tentative D call TRBD2 (6 bases). The sequencing here drew on PBMCs, taken at surgery. The CDR3, as DNA: TGTGCCAGCAGCCACACCGGGACTTCGTACGAGCAGTACTTC. Translation gives CASSHTGTSYEQYF.